Listed below are T cell receptor beta chains from one sample, sequenced in a study of control samples from healthy donors and cancer patients. Sequenced by immunoSEQ multiplex PCR; TCRdb stores in-frame clones only, minus some. The sample has roughly 80,000 clones; over 75% are singletons. Sample: blood. All receptors come from a woman aged 45-60 years in good health. CDR3s include the opening cysteine and the closing phenylalanine or tryptophan.

V	length	CDR3
TRBV7-2	13	CASSLSGPTAYTF
TRBV2	14	CASSPGQGFTEAFF
TRBV6-5	15	CASRPNPGQGPEQYF
TRBV10-3	14	CASLEGSADYEQYF
TRBV6-5	13	CASRDVNTGELFF
TRBV7-9	15	CASSSSRVDYEKLFF
TRBV30	13	CAWSMGSGNTIYF
TRBV4-1	18	CASSQRVLSSSYNSPLHF
TRBV10-2	14	CASSEGHLNTEAFF
TRBV5-6	12	CASSLYNYGYTF
TRBV29-1	10	CSVEGNGYTF
TRBV23-1	15	CASSQSRDSNTEAFF
TRBV11-3	15	CASSFGGANAGELFF
TRBV5-6	15	CASSGGTDLGDTQYF
TRBV19	15	CASSSDTDSNQPQHF
TRBV19	13	CASSIDARGKQYF
TRBV5-6	13	CASSLYPGRGWYF
TRBV18	15	CASSEGQDSNQPQHF
TRBV7-6	14	CASSHPDRGETQYF
TRBV7-9	16	CASSIGTGGYTDTQYF
TRBV6-5	15	CASRPGGAGNQPQHF
TRBV15	15	CATSRAIGGSQPQHF
TRBV9	14	CASSTGTPGDGYTF
TRBV2	17	CASSETWEGGLDQPQHF
TRBV7-9	13	CASAGDNNQPQHF
TRBV4-1	16	CASSPAPGRGSYEQYF
TRBV19	17	CASKSGVRDRGVTEAFF
TRBV29-1	12	CSVETPQETQYF
TRBV5-1	16	CASSLPETSGGDTQYF
TRBV20-1	10	CSARDREQYF
TRBV5-1	14	CASSLGGHEDTQYF
TRBV11-2	13	CASSFAGSTEAFF
TRBV4-1	17	CASSRTRGRGQEGGYTF
TRBV4-2	15	CASSQELTNFQPQHF
TRBV10-3	15	CAISMDGLSNQPQHF
TRBV2	17	CASSESISGVTTGELFF
TRBV27	13	CASRPSGAEGYTF
TRBV25-1	13	CASRLQGGHGYTF
TRBV27	18	CASREHESGGVSTDTQYF
TRBV7-8	16	CASSLAGRSGANVLTF
TRBV25-1	17	CASSGGGLRMGNSPLHF
TRBV5-5	14	CASSPGGRGETQYF
TRBV19	14	CASLGDGYTDTQYF
TRBV10-3	12	CAISELGDDYTF
TRBV19	13	CASRAGAGNTIYF
TRBV29-1	13	CSVTTLTPSEQYF
TRBV2	12	CASAGSNQPQHF
TRBV6-5	15	CASTFGTANTGELFF
TRBV10-2	14	CASRAGTLGGGYTF
TRBV5-4	16	CASSSGLAGSPYEQYF
TRBV5-4	15	CASSLGAGPAQPQHF
TRBV5-1	15	CASSPRGESYNEQFF
TRBV20-1	11	CSASGILGYTF
TRBV5-6	13	CASSLAAGTEAFF